This note documents a single T cell receptor beta chain sequence. The V gene's germline CDR1 is PRHDT and CDR2 FYEKMQ (reference sequence). CDR3 size: 15 residues. V was clipped by 4 bases and J by 6 bases, with 17 bases between them. This sample stems from a study of blood T cell repertoires in COVID-19. Study in general: The origin of the acute and convalescent COVID-19 samples was the United States, Italy and Spain. PBMCs, B-cell-depleted T cells, or T cells provided the cDNA or gDNA that made up the material.

Enrollment of patients from Seattle took place during active infection, with longitudinal follow-up. The authors' processing: From reference gene primer amplification, estimates of nucleated cell counts were derived. Only in-frame clones appear in the TCRdb table, and some are missing; sequencing was by immunoSEQ multiplex PCR. D and trimming come from the DNA, and the V and J calls and clone size come from that table. The sample carries roughly 120,000 clones, 90% recorded once. The origin of this receptor is a man between 60 and 70 years old with COVID-19, enrolled during active disease. V usage is TRBV13 and J usage is TRBJ2-3, with D perhaps TRBD2 (6 bases). The sequenced sample was peripheral blood. This chain's CDR3 is CASSSPGGLADTQYF. CDR3 bases: TGTGCCAGCAGCTCCCCCGGGGGATTGGCCGATACGCAGTATTTT.